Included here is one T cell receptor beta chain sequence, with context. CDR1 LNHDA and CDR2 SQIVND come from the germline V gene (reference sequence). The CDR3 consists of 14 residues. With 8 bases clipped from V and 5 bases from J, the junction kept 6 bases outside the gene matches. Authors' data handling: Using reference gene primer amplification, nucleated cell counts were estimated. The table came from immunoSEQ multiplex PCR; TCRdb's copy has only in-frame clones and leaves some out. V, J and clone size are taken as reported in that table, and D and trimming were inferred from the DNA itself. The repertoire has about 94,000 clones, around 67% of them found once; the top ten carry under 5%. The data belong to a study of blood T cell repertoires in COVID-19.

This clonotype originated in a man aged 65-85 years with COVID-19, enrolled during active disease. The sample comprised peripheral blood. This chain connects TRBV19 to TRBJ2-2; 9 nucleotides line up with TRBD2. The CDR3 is CASGVAGETGELFF. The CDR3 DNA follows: TGTGCCAGTGGAGTAGCGGGAGAAACCGGGGAGCTGTTTTTT.